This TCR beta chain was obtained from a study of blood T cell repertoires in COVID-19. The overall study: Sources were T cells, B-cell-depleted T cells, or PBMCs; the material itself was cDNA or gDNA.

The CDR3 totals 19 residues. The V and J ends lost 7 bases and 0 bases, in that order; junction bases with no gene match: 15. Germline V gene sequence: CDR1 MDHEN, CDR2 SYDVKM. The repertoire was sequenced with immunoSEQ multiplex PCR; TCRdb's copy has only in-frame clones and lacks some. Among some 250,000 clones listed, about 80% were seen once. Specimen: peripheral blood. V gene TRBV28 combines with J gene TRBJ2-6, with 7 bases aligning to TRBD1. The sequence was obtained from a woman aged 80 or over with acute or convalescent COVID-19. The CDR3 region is CASIKHLDRVYSGANVLTF. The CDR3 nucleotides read TGTGCCAGCATCAAACACCTAGACAGGGTATACTCTGGGGCCAACGTCCTGACTTTC.